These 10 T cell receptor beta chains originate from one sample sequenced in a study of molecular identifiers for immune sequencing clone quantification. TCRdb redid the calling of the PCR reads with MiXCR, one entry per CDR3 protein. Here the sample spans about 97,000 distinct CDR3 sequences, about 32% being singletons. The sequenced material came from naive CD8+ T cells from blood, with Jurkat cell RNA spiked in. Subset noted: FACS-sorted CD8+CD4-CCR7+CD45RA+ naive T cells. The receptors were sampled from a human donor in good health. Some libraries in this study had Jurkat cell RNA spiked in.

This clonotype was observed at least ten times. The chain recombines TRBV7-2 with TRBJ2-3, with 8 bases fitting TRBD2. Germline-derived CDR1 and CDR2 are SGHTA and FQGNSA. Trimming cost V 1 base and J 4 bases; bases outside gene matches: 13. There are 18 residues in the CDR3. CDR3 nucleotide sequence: TGTGCCAGCAGCTTAGACGTCGGTAGCGGGATACCCCCAGATACGCAGTATTTT. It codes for CASSLDVGSGIPPDTQYF.

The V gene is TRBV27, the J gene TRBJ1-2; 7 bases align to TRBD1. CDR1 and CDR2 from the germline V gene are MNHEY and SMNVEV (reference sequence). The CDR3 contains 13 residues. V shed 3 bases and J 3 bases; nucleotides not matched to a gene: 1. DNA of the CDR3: TGTGCCAGCAGTTTCCAGGGGGACTATGGCTACACCTTC. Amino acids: CASSFQGDYGYTF.

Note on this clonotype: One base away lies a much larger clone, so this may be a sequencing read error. Here the CDR3 DNA reads TGCAGCGTGGGGACAGGCCCCGCGCAGTACTTC. Translation: CSVGTGPAQYF. V usage is TRBV29-1 and J usage is TRBJ2-7; 8 nucleotides agree with TRBD1. This CDR3 comprises 11 residues. Per the germline V gene, CDR1 is SQVTM and CDR2 is ANQGSEA. The V gene end was trimmed by 6 bases and the J gene end by 9 bases; junction bases not matched to a gene: 7.

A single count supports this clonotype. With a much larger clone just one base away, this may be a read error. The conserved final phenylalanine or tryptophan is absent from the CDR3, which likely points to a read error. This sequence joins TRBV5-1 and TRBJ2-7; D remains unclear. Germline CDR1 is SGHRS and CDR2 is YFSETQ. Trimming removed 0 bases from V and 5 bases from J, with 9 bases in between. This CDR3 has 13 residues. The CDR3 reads CASSLVERHEQYI. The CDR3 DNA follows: TGCGCCAGCAGCTTGGTAGAGAGGCACGAGCAGTACATC.

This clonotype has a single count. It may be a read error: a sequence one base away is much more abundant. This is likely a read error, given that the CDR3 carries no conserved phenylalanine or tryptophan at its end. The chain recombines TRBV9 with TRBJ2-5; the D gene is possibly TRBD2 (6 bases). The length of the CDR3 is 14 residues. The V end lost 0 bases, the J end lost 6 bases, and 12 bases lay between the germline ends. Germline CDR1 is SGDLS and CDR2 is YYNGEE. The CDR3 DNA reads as TGTGCCAGCAGCGTAGGACTAGGGAAGAAGACCCAGTACTCC. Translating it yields CASSVGLGKKTQYS.

The CDR3 bases are TGTGCCAGCTCACGTATAGCGGGAGGGCCCTACGAGCAGTACTTC. Translation: CASSRIAGGPYEQYF. V gene TRBV18 combines with J gene TRBJ2-7, with 11 positions matching TRBD2. Germline V gene lookup returns CDR1 KGHSH and CDR2 LQKENI. The CDR3 length is 15 residues. V gave up 4 bases and J gave up 2 bases; unmatched junction bases: 4.

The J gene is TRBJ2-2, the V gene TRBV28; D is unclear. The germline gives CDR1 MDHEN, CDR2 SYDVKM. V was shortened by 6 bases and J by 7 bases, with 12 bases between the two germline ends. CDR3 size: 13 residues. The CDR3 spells CASSPPSFGELFF. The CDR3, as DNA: TGTGCCAGCAGCCCCCCCTCATTCGGGGAGCTGTTTTTT.

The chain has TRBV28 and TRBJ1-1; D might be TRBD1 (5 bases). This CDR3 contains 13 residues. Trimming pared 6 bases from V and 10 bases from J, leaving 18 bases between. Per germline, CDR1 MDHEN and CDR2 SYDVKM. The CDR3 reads CASRQPGTNGAFF. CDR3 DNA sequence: TGTGCCAGCAGACAACCTGGGACGAATGGAGCTTTCTTT.

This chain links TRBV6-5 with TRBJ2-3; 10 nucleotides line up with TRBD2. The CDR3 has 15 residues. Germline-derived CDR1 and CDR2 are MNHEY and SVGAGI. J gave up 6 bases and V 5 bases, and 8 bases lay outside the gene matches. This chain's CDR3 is CASSPRPSGSDTQYF. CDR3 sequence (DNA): TGTGCCAGCAGTCCGAGGCCTAGCGGGAGTGATACGCAGTATTTT.

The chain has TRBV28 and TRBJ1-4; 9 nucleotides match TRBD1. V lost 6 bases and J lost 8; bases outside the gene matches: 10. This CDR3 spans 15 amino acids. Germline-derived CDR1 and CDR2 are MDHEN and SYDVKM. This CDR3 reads CASSYRDRAWEKLFF. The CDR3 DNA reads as TGTGCCAGCAGCTACCGGGACAGGGCTTGGGAAAAACTGTTTTTT.